This T cell receptor beta chain was sequenced during a study of blood T cell repertoires in COVID-19. The overall study: The study drew acute and convalescent COVID-19 samples from the United States, Italy and Spain. PBMCs, B-cell-depleted T cells, or T cells were the source of the cDNA or gDNA that made up the material.

The CDR3 totals 16 residues. J lost 4 bases, V lost 3 bases, and 12 bases had no gene match. The germline V gene encodes CDR1 SGDLS and CDR2 YYNGEE. How the authors handled the data: Quantification of nucleated cells was approximated via reference gene primer amplification. The method was immunoSEQ multiplex PCR; TCRdb's version includes in-frame clones alone and lacks a portion of them. The V and J calls and clone size were taken over from that table, and D and trimming were inferred from the DNA. The top ten hold over 5% of the sample, which has fewer than 150,000 clones, roughly four fifths seen once.

This rearrangement joins TRBV9 to TRBJ1-2, with TRBD1 matching 7 bases. The sample was peripheral blood. The origin of this receptor is a human donor in a cohort sampled during active COVID-19. In DNA, the CDR3 is TGTGCCAGCAGCGCCCAAGGGGGCAGCCTCCCCTATGGCTACACCTTC. Residues: CASSAQGGSLPYGYTF.